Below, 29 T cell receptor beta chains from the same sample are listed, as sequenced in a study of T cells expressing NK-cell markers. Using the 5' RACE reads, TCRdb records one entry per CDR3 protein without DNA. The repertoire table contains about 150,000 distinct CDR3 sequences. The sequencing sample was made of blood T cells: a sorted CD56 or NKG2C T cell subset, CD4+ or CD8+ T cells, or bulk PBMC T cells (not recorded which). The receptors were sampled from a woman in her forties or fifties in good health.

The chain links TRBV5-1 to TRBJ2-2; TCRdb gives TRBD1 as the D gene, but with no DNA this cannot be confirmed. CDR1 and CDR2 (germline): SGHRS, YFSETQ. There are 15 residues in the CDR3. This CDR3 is CASSLEGQGTGELFF.

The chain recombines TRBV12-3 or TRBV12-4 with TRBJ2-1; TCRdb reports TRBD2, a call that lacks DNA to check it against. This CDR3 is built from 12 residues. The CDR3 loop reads CASSPRNNEQFF.

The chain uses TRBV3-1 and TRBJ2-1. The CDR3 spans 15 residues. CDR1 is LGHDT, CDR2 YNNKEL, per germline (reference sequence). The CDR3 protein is CASSQVLGSYNEQFF.

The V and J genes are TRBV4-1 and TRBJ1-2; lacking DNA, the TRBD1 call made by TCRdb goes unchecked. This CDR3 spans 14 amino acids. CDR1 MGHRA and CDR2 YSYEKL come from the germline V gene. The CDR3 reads CASSPDRTNYGYTF.

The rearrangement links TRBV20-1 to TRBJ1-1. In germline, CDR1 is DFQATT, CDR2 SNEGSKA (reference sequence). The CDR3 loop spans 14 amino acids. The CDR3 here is CSARGPESAGEAFF.

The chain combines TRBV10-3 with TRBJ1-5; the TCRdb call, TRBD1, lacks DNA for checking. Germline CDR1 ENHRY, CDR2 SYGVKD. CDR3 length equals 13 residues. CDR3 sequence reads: CAISEGEVQPQHF.

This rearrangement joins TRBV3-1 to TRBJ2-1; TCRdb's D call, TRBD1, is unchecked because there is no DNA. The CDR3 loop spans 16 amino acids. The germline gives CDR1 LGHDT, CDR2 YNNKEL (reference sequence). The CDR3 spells CASSHPLADPPGGQFF.

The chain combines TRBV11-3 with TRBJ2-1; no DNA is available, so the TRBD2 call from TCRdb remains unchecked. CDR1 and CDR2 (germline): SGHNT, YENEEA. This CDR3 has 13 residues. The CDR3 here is CASRSGSYNEQFF.

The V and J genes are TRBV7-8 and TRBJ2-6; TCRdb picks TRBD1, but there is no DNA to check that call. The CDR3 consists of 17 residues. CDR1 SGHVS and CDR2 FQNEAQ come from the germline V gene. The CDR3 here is CASSFPDPLSGANVLTF.

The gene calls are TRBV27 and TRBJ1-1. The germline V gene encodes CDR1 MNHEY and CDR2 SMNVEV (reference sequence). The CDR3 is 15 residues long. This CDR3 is CASSLSVWANTEAFF.

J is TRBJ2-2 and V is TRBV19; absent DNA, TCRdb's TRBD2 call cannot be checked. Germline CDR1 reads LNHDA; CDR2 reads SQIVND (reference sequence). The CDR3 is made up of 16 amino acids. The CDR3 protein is CASRWVQREITGELFF.

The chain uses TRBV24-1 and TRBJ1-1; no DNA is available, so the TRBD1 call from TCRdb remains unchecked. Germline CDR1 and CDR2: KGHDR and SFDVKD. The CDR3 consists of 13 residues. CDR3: CATSGGGADEAFF.

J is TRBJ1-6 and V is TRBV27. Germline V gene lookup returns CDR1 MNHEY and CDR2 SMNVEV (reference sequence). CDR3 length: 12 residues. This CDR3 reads CASSLRGSPLHF.

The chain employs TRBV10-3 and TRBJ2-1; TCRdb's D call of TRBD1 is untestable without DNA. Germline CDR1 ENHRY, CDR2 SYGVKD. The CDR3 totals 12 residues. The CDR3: CASQGTPNEQFF.

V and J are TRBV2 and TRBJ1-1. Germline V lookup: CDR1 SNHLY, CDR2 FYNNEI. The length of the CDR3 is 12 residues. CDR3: CASSGVRTEAFF. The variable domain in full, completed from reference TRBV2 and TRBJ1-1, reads EPEVTQTPSHQVTQMGQEVILRCVPISNHLYFYWYRQILGQKVEFLVSFYNNEISEKSEIFDDQFSVERPDGSNFTLKIRSTKLEDSAMYFCASSGVRTEAFFGQGTRLTVV.

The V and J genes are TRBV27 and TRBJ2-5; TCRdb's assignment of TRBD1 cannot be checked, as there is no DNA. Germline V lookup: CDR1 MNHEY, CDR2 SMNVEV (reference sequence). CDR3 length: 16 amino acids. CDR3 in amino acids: CASSSTTPTGVETQYF.

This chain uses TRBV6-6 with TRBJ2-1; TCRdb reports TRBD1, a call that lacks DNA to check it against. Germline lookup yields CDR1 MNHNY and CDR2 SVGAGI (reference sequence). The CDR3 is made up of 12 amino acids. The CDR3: CASSGGANEQFF.

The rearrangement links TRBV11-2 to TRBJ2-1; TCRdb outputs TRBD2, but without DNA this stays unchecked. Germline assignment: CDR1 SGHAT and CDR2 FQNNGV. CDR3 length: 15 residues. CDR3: CASSLVPAGGNEQFF.

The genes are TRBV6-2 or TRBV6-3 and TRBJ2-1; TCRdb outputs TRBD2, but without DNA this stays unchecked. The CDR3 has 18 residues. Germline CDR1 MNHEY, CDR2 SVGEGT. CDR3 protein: CASLRVGRAFGSYNEQFF.

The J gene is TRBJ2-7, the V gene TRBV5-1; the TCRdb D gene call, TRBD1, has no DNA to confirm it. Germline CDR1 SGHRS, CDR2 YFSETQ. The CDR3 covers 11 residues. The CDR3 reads CAMGPSYEQYF. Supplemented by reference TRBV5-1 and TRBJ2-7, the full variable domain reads KAGVTQTPRYLIKTRGQQVTLSCSPISGHRSVSWYQQTPGQGLQFLFEYFSETQRNKGNFPGRFSGRQFSNSRSEMNVSTLELGDSALYLCAMGPSYEQYFGPGTRLTVT.

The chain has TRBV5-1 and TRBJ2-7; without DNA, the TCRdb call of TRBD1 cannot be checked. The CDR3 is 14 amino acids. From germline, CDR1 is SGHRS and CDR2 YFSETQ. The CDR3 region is CASSPGQGLYEQYF.

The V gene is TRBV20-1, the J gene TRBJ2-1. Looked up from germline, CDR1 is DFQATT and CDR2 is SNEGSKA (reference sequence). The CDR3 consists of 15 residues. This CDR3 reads CSARSLSSSYNEQFF.

CDR3: CASSLRDRGFSNQPQHF. The V and J genes are TRBV28 and TRBJ1-5; the TCRdb D gene call, TRBD1, has no DNA to confirm it. The CDR3 covers 17 residues. Germline V lookup: CDR1 MDHEN, CDR2 SYDVKM.

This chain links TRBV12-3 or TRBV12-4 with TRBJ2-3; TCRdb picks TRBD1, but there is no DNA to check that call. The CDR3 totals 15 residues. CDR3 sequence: CASSLWDTVTDTQYF.

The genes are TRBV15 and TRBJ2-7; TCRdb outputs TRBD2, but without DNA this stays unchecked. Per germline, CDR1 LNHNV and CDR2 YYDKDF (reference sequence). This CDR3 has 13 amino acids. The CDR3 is CATSTSGPYEQYF.

The CDR3 sequence is CASSLPRDRPSYEQYF. The rearrangement joins TRBV7-8 to TRBJ2-7; TCRdb picks TRBD1, but there is no DNA to check that call. From germline, CDR1 is SGHVS and CDR2 FQNEAQ. This CDR3 is 16 amino acids long.

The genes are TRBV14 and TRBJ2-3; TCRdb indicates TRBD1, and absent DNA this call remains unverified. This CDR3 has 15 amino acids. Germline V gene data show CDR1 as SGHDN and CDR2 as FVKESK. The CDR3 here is CASSPRVIRTDTQYF. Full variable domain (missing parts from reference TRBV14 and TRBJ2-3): EAGVTQFPSHSVIEKGQTVTLRCDPISGHDNLYWYRRVMGKEIKFLLHFVKESKQDESGMPNNRFLAERTGGTYSTLKVQPAELEDSGVYFCASSPRVIRTDTQYFGPGTRLTVL.

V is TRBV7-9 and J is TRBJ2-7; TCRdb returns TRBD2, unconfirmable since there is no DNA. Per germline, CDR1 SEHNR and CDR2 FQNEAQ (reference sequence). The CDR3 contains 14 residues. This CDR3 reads CASSSQRGDYEQYF. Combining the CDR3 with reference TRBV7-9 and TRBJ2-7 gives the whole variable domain DTGVSQNPRHKITKRGQNVTFRCDPISEHNRLYWYRQTLGQGPEFLTYFQNEAQLEKSRLLSDRFSAERPKGSFSTLEIQRTEQGDSAMYLCASSSQRGDYEQYFGPGTRLTVT.

The chain's CDR3 is CAREGPDRIEQFF. The rearrangement links TRBV2 to TRBJ2-1; lacking DNA, the TRBD2 call made by TCRdb goes unchecked. Germline assignment: CDR1 SNHLY and CDR2 FYNNEI. The CDR3 runs 13 residues.